The sequence of this T cell receptor beta chain was determined in a study of cytomegalovirus exposure and HLA in healthy donors. This clone has a single count. TCRdb keeps only in-frame clones here, not all; method: immunoSEQ multiplex PCR. In the table there are just over 65,000 clones, around 97% of which are singletons. CDR1 SGHTS and CDR2 YDEGEE come from the germline V gene. The CDR3 sequence is 15 residues long. V shed 0 bases, J shed 2 bases, and the junction held 1 base outside the gene matches. The study drew the donors from its roughly 120-subject validation cohort, separate from the roughly 670-subject first cohort.

The rearrangement joins TRBV5-8 to TRBJ2-3; 9 bases fit TRBD2. The origin of this receptor is a woman in her late teens or twenties in good health and CMV-seropositive. The sample comprised PBMCs. CDR3 protein: CASSLGLAVTDTQYF. In DNA, the CDR3 is TGTGCCAGCAGCTTGGGACTAGCGGTCACAGATACGCAGTATTTT.